The 27 T cell receptor beta chains presented below share a single source sample, sequenced in a study of post-analysis software for immune sequencing data. Presence of unique molecular identifiers characterized the TCR beta cDNA libraries. TCRdb re-derived calls from the PCR reads in MiXCR, one entry per CDR3 protein. The sample has roughly 600,000 distinct CDR3 sequences, 40% to 50% seen once. These receptors have no identified antigens. Study conclusions and caveats: TRBV segments more frequent in patients than in controls numbered five and included TRBV5-6, TRBV5-1 and TRBV20-1.

The sequenced sample was blood. The receptor set was obtained from a girl between 10 and 17 years old with multiple sclerosis.

This clonotype was observed a handful of times. The chain combines TRBV12-3 or TRBV12-4 with TRBJ1-2; D gene ambiguous. The V end lost 3 bases, the J end lost 6 bases, and 5 bases lay between the germline ends. CDR3 length: 11 residues. In DNA, the CDR3 is TGTGCCAGCAGTTTCGGAGATGGCTACACCTTC. Protein sequence: CASSFGDGYTF.

V gene TRBV12-3 or TRBV12-4 combines with J gene TRBJ1-5; TRBD1 aligns across 7 bases. This CDR3 contains 13 residues. J lost 4 bases, V lost 10 bases, and 7 bases had no gene match. In nucleotides, the CDR3 is TGTGCCACCACGACAGGGAATAATCAGCCCCAGCATTTT. Protein sequence: CATTTGNNQPQHF.

V usage is TRBV4-1 and J usage is TRBJ2-5, with D perhaps TRBD1 (6 bases). The CDR3 has 15 residues. V shed 0 bases and J shed 7 bases, with 15 bases lying between them. Germline CDR1 MGHRA, CDR2 YSYEKL. The CDR3 DNA is TGCGCCAGCAGCCAAGAAGGGGGTGTCGCGGGGACCCAGTACTTC. Translating it yields CASSQEGGVAGTQYF.

The rearrangement uses TRBV6-1 and TRBJ2-1, with 7 bases that match TRBD2. This CDR3 spans 16 amino acids. Trimming removed 2 bases from V and 3 bases from J; junction bases left unmatched: 7. Germline V gene data show CDR1 as MNHNS and CDR2 as SASEGT. The CDR3 DNA is TGTGCCAGCAGTGAAAGTGGCGGGGGTGGCTACAATGAGCAGTTCTTC. It specifies CASSESGGGGYNEQFF.

The rearrangement joins TRBV30 to TRBJ2-7, with 8 bases identical to TRBD1. The J call may be in error: the DNA end matches TRBJ2-5 better. The germline V gene encodes CDR1 GTSNPN and CDR2 SVGIG (reference sequence). CDR3 length: 14 amino acids. The CDR3 region has the DNA TGTGCCTGGAGGGTGGGACAGGCCTATGAGACCCAGTACTTC. Its protein product is CAWRVGQAYETQYF.

This clonotype has a handful of counts. Because the CDR3 is missing its conserved closing phenylalanine or tryptophan, this is likely a read error. This chain joins TRBV4-1 and TRBJ2-1, with TRBD2 matching 11 bases. Gene TRBJ2-7 matches the end of the DNA better, so the J call may be wrong. Germline CDR1 and CDR2: MGHRA and YSYEKL. This CDR3 is 16 amino acids long. The CDR3: CASSHPGTSGNNEQYC. In DNA form, the CDR3 reads TGCGCCAGCAGCCACCCCGGGACTAGCGGAAACAATGAGCAGTACTGC.

The chain has TRBV7-3 and TRBJ2-1; 15 positions agree with TRBD2. The CDR3 contains 17 residues. Germline V gives CDR1 SGHTA, CDR2 FQGTGA. Trimming cost V 5 bases and J 7 bases; bases outside gene matches: 9. CDR3 bases: TGTGCCAGCAGCCTGGGACTAGCGGGGGGATCTTTTAATGAGCAGTTCTTC. Amino acids: CASSLGLAGGSFNEQFF.

This chain links TRBV7-9 with TRBJ2-5; possible D gene TRBD2, 5 bases. The closer fit of TRBJ2-7 to the DNA end suggests the J call may be wrong. The length of the CDR3 is 14 residues. Germline lookup yields CDR1 SEHNR and CDR2 FQNEAQ (reference sequence). The CDR3 here is CASSTNDGAYEQYF. Written as DNA, the CDR3 is TGTGCCAGCAGCACTAATGACGGGGCCTACGAGCAGTACTTC.

In this sample, this clonotype turned up a few times. V usage is TRBV7-9 and J usage is TRBJ2-1, with 8 bases aligning to TRBD1. Germline values: CDR1 SEHNR, CDR2 FQNEAQ (reference sequence). The ends lost 7 bases at V and 0 bases at J; junction bases unmatched: 20. The CDR3 consists of 20 residues. The chain's CDR3 is CASIPVGTGLNLSSYNEQFF. DNA for the CDR3: TGTGCCAGCATACCGGTCGGGACAGGACTCAATCTGAGCTCCTACAATGAGCAGTTCTTC.

This clonotype was detected many times. The chain combines TRBV7-2 with TRBJ2-3, with D possibly TRBD2 on 6 matching bases. V lost 6 bases and J 4 bases, leaving 17 bases between the germline ends. The V gene's germline CDR1 is SGHTA and CDR2 FQGNSA. The CDR3 length is 15 residues. The CDR3 DNA is TGTGCCAGCAGTCCCATGGGGGGAACCCCAGATACGCAGTATTTT. Protein product: CASSPMGGTPDTQYF.

This clonotype was counted only a few times. V is TRBV30 and J is TRBJ2-1, with D possibly matching TRBD2 (6 bases). Trimming stripped 2 bases from V and 3 bases from J, with 14 bases between. CDR3 size: 15 residues. Per the germline V gene, CDR1 is GTSNPN and CDR2 is SVGIG (reference sequence). CDR3 sequence (DNA): TGTGCCTGGAGTCCAGATCTCGGGGGCTACAATGAGCAGTTCTTC. Residues: CAWSPDLGGYNEQFF.

The rearrangement uses TRBV7-2 and TRBJ1-1; weak D call: TRBD1 (5 bases). V was shortened by 1 base and J by 10 bases, with 19 bases between the two germline ends. The CDR3 covers 15 residues. Germline assignment: CDR1 SGHTA and CDR2 FQGNSA. CDR3 in DNA: TGTGCCAGCAGCTTAGACTCGTCAGGGACCTTGAGAGCTTTCTTT. Protein: CASSLDSSGTLRAFF.

This chain uses TRBV7-9 with TRBJ2-1; a possible D gene is TRBD2 (6 bases). The length of the CDR3 is 13 residues. The V end was cut by 5 bases, the J end by 10 bases, with 15 bases between. The V gene's germline CDR1 is SEHNR and CDR2 FQNEAQ (reference sequence). The CDR3: CASSHPGEGEQFF. The CDR3 region has the DNA TGTGCCAGCAGCCACCCGGGGGAAGGGGAGCAGTTCTTC.

This chain joins TRBV7-8 and TRBJ2-1; tentative D call: TRBD2 (6 bases). Trimming stripped 1 base from V and 10 bases from J, with 11 bases between. CDR1 is SGHVS, CDR2 FQNEAQ, per germline. The CDR3 covers 13 residues. CDR3 in amino acids: CASSLGSGEEQFF. For the CDR3, the DNA is TGTGCCAGCAGCTTAGGATCGGGAGAGGAGCAGTTCTTC.

This clonotype was counted a few times. J is TRBJ2-5 and V is TRBV5-1; a weak D match, TRBD2 (5 bases). Germline V lookup: CDR1 SGHRS, CDR2 YFSETQ. The CDR3 loop spans 14 amino acids. Between the trimmed V and J ends, which lost 3 bases and 4 bases, there was a span of 13 bases. CDR3 loop: CASSWTRTGETQYF. As DNA, the CDR3 is TGCGCCAGCAGCTGGACTCGGACTGGAGAGACCCAGTACTTC.

The chain couples TRBV7-6 to TRBJ2-7, with a possible D match to TRBD1 (6 bases). The better agreement between TRBJ2-5 and the DNA end casts doubt on the J call. CDR1 and CDR2 from the germline V gene are SGHVS and FNYEAQ. This CDR3 has 15 residues. The CDR3 DNA is TGTGCCAGCAGTAAGCTAACAGGGAAAAGGGAGACCCAGTACTTC. It codes for CASSKLTGKRETQYF.

V usage is TRBV5-1 and J usage is TRBJ1-1; a weak D match, TRBD1 (6 bases). Germline V gene sequence: CDR1 SGHRS, CDR2 YFSETQ. The CDR3 covers 15 residues. The ends were cut back, 4 bases at V and 3 bases at J, with 16 bases in the middle. This chain's CDR3 is CASSGGTSVYTEAFF. The CDR3 DNA sequence: TGCGCCAGCAGCGGGGGGACATCGGTTTACACTGAAGCTTTCTTT.

In its sample, this clonotype was seen a few times. The chain combines TRBV5-1 with TRBJ2-7; TRBD1 aligns across 10 bases. Germline V gene lookup returns CDR1 SGHRS and CDR2 YFSETQ. The CDR3 runs to 15 residues. Trimming cost V 3 bases and J 3 bases; bases outside gene matches: 6. CDR3 sequence: CASSSGRDRGYEQYF. The CDR3 bases are TGCGCCAGCAGCTCCGGTAGGGACAGGGGCTACGAGCAGTACTTC.

The chain is built from TRBV24-1 and TRBJ2-7; weak D call: TRBD1 (5 bases). The end of the DNA is better explained by TRBJ2-5, so the J call may be wrong. The CDR3 runs to 14 residues. Germline loops: CDR1 KGHDR, CDR2 SFDVKD. CDR3 nucleotides: TGTGCCACCAGTGTGATGACAGCTCAAGAGACCCAGTACTTC. It codes for CATSVMTAQETQYF.

The rearrangement uses TRBV3-1 and TRBJ2-7; no firm D call. Between the trimmed V and J ends, which lost 1 base and 6 bases, there was a span of 10 bases. CDR1 LGHDT and CDR2 YNNKEL come from the germline V gene (reference sequence). This CDR3 is 13 amino acids long. CDR3 residues: CASSQGPGGEQYF. The CDR3 nucleotides read TGTGCCAGCAGCCAAGGTCCAGGCGGCGAGCAGTACTTC.

This clonotype has just a few counts. The V gene is TRBV6-1, the J gene TRBJ2-5, with TRBD2 as a possible D gene (5 bases). The germline V gene has CDR1 MNHNS and CDR2 SASEGT. This CDR3 contains 14 residues. The V and J ends lost 7 bases and 2 bases respectively, with 14 bases between them. This chain's CDR3 is CASKKSGVQETQYF. The CDR3 bases are TGTGCCAGCAAGAAGAGCGGAGTGCAAGAGACCCAGTACTTC.

The chain links TRBV29-1 to TRBJ2-1, with 8 bases fitting TRBD2. Germline CDR1 is SQVTM and CDR2 is ANQGSEA. V lost 5 bases and J lost 0; bases outside the gene matches: 3. The CDR3 is 14 residues long. CDR3 in amino acids: CSVLREGSYNEQFF. The DNA of the CDR3 is TGCAGCGTTCTTCGGGAGGGCTCCTACAATGAGCAGTTCTTC.

This clonotype has just a few counts. The genes are TRBV6-5 and TRBJ2-1; D remains ambiguous. Trimming left V 6 bases short and J 4 bases short, with 13 bases between. The CDR3 is 14 amino acids. Germline loops: CDR1 MNHEY, CDR2 SVGAGI. The CDR3 DNA sequence: TGTGCCAGCAGCAGTTTACTTGCGTACAATGAGCAGTTCTTC. Translated, it gives CASSSLLAYNEQFF.

The chain couples TRBV7-3 to TRBJ1-1; D unresolved. Trimming left V 4 bases short and J 2 bases short, with 8 bases between. Germline assignment: CDR1 SGHTA and CDR2 FQGTGA. The CDR3 covers 13 residues. CDR3 nucleotide sequence: TGTGCCAGCAGCTACTGGGCTAACACTGAAGCTTTCTTT. It is translated as CASSYWANTEAFF.

The chain carries TRBV5-1 and TRBJ1-2, with D perhaps matching TRBD1 (5 bases). The length of the CDR3 is 17 residues. In germline, CDR1 is SGHRS, CDR2 YFSETQ. V lost 4 bases to trimming and J lost 5 bases, with 24 bases between them. The CDR3, as DNA: TGCGCCAGCAGCCAAAAGGTGGGACCAGGGATTCTATATGGCTACACCTTC. This translates into CASSQKVGPGILYGYTF.

The chain couples TRBV20-1 to TRBJ2-5, with 9 positions matching TRBD2. The CDR3 totals 16 residues. J was trimmed by 7 bases and V by 0 bases; bases with no gene match: 12. Germline assignment: CDR1 DFQATT and CDR2 SNEGSKA (reference sequence). In DNA form, the CDR3 reads TGCAGTGCTAGAGATCTGGTACTAGCGGGTTTTTCGACCCAGTACTTC. Translating it yields CSARDLVLAGFSTQYF.

This rearrangement joins TRBV6-1 to TRBJ2-6; no clear D gene. Germline V gene sequence: CDR1 MNHNS, CDR2 SASEGT. The V end was cut by 0 bases, the J end by 2 bases, with 5 bases between. CDR3 length equals 15 residues. This CDR3 reads CASSEAGAGANVLTF. CDR3 sequence (DNA): TGTGCCAGCAGTGAAGCGGGCGCTGGGGCCAACGTCCTGACTTTC.